The T cell receptor beta chain under discussion was sequenced for a study of cytomegalovirus exposure and HLA in healthy donors. Overall study context: An early data release held tens of millions of unique TCRs from HLA-typed donors.

Study-level points and caveats: It was shown in a later analysis that HLA-associated TCR beta chains were more clonally expanded than other, equally common chains. What a later analysis showed was that several of the most significant clusters appeared linked to common viral pathogens. The authors reported that TCR beta sequences could predict HLA-A and HLA-B alleles. These predictions were accurate for most subjects in the first cohort.

Turning to this clone: No antigen is known for it.

This PCR relied on a set of 60 Vbeta primers and 13 Jbeta primers. Produced via immunoSEQ multiplex PCR; TCRdb's table is partial and in-frame only. Of approximately 140,000 clones in the sample, around three quarters were seen once. Sequenced: PBMCs. The sequence came from a woman in her sixties or seventies in good health and CMV-seropositive.

CDR3 sequence reads: CASSVARQGTEAFF. The DNA for the CDR3 is TGTGCCAGCAGCGTAGCTCGACAGGGCACTGAAGCTTTCTTT. This sequence joins TRBV9 and TRBJ1-1; 7 bases are a match to TRBD1. Germline loops: CDR1 SGDLS, CDR2 YYNGEE. The CDR3 loop spans 14 amino acids. The J segment lost 4 bases and the V segment lost 0 bases, leaving 3 bases of the junction unmatched. Full variable domain (remainder filled in from reference TRBV9 and TRBJ1-1): DSGVTQTPKHLITATGQRVTLRCSPRSGDLSVYWYQQSLDQGLQFLIQYYNGEERAKGNILERFSAQQFPDLHSELNLSSLELGDSALYFCASSVARQGTEAFFGQGTRLTVV.